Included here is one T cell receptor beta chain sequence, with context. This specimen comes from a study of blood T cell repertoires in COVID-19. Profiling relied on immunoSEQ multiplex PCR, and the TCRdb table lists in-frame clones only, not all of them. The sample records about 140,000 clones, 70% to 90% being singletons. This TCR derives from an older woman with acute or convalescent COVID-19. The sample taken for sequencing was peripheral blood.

The CDR3 DNA reads as TGTGCCAGCAGCTTCTGGGGGAGGGGAGAAAAACTGTTTTTT. It is translated as CASSFWGRGEKLFF. This rearrangement joins TRBV5-4 to TRBJ1-4; TRBD1 might be the D (5 bases). Germline V gene lookup returns CDR1 SGHNT and CDR2 YYREEE (reference sequence). Trimming shortened V by 2 bases and J by 8 bases, and 13 bases separated the two germline ends. The CDR3 has 14 residues. The full variable domain, completed using reference TRBV5-4 and TRBJ1-4, is ETGVTQSPTHLIKTRGQQVTLRCSSQSGHNTVSWYQQALGQGPQFIFQYYREEENGRGNFPPRFSGLQFPNYSSELNVNALELDDSALYLCASSFWGRGEKLFFGSGTQLSVL.